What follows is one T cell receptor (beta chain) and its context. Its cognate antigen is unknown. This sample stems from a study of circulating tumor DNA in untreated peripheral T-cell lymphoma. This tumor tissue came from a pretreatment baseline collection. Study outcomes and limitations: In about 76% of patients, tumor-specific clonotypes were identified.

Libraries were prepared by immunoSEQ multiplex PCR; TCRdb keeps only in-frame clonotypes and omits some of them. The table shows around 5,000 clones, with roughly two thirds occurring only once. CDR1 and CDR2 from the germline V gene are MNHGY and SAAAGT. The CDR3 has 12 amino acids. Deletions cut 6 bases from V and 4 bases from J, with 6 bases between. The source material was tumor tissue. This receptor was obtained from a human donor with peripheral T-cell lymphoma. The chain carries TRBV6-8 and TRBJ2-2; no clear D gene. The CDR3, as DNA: TGTGCCAGCAGCAAAACCACCGGGGAGCTGTTTTTT. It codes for CASSKTTGELFF.